Each of the 27 T cell receptor beta chains below was sequenced from the same sample in a study of cytomegalovirus exposure and HLA in healthy donors. Primers included in the PCR were 60 Vbeta and 13 Jbeta primers. Clones were sequenced by immunoSEQ multiplex PCR, and TCRdb holds only the in-frame ones, with some missing. Among about 150,000 clones listed, 60% to 85% were seen once. Material for sequencing was PBMCs. The receptors come from a man aged 40-50 years in good health and CMV-seropositive.

The chain recombines TRBV6-5 with TRBJ1-3; TRBD1 matches 7 bases. The CDR3 extends over 14 amino acids. The V gene's germline CDR1 is MNHEY and CDR2 SVGAGI. Losses at the gene ends were 6 bases for V and 4 bases for J; bases not matched to a gene: 6. The CDR3 nucleotides are TGTGCCAGCAGCCCCACAGGGGACGGAAACACCATATATTTT. Amino acid sequence: CASSPTGDGNTIYF.

V and J are TRBV2 and TRBJ1-5; maybe TRBD1 (6 bases). The germline gives CDR1 SNHLY, CDR2 FYNNEI. Deletions cut 5 bases from V and 4 bases from J, with 18 bases between. This CDR3 region has 16 residues. In DNA, the CDR3 is TGTGCCAGCAGTTCACAAGGGGGGGCCGGGAATCAGCCCCAGCATTTT. Encoded protein: CASSSQGGAGNQPQHF.

This clone has only one observation. CDR3 DNA: TGCGCCAGCAGCTTGGAGTGGCCCCACGAGCAGTACTTC. Its protein product is CASSLEWPHEQYF. V usage is TRBV5-1 and J usage is TRBJ2-7; D is uncertain. The CDR3 is 13 residues long. V was pared by 0 bases and J by 5 bases, with 9 bases between. Per germline, CDR1 SGHRS and CDR2 YFSETQ.

The gene calls are TRBV28 and TRBJ2-2, with D tentatively TRBD2 (6 bases). The V and J ends lost 6 bases and 1 base respectively, with 12 bases between them. This CDR3 has 15 amino acids. The germline V gene encodes CDR1 MDHEN and CDR2 SYDVKM. The CDR3 sequence: CASSFSGVNTGELFF. CDR3 nucleotide sequence: TGTGCCAGCAGCTTCTCGGGGGTGAACACCGGGGAGCTGTTTTTT.

This clone was detected only a few times. V usage is TRBV6-1 and J usage is TRBJ1-1, with D uncertain. V lost 8 bases and J 5 bases, leaving 12 bases between the germline ends. Germline V lookup: CDR1 MNHNS, CDR2 SASEGT. This CDR3 spans 12 amino acids. This CDR3 reads CASHPGGTEAFF. DNA for the CDR3: TGTGCCAGCCATCCGGGAGGGACTGAAGCTTTCTTT.

In this sample, this clone turned up a few times. This rearrangement joins TRBV28 to TRBJ2-1, with 9 nucleotides matching TRBD2. The germline V gene has CDR1 MDHEN and CDR2 SYDVKM. There are 17 residues in the CDR3. The V gene end was trimmed by 2 bases and the J gene end by 0 bases; junction bases not matched to a gene: 5. The CDR3 spells CASSLAGSGSSYNEQFF. The CDR3 DNA follows: TGTGCCAGCAGTTTAGCCGGTAGCGGGAGCTCCTACAATGAGCAGTTCTTC.

The CDR3 region has the DNA TGTGCCAGCAGCTTTCAACAGGAAATTCAAACCTTC. Translation: CASSFQQEIQTF. This rearrangement joins TRBV7-9 to TRBJ1-2, with D possibly matching TRBD1 (5 bases). CDR1 SEHNR and CDR2 FQNEAQ come from the germline V gene (reference sequence). V shed 3 bases and J shed 14 bases, with 16 bases lying between them. This CDR3 has 12 amino acids.

As for this clone: The sample carries other DNA sequences with the same CDR3. The chain has TRBV28 and TRBJ2-7, with 7 bases identical to TRBD1. Germline values: CDR1 MDHEN, CDR2 SYDVKM. V was pared by 6 bases and J by 2 bases, with 7 bases of the junction left unmatched. CDR3 length: 14 amino acids. The CDR3 reads CASSTPGTAYEQYF. Here the CDR3 DNA reads TGTGCCAGCAGCACACCCGGGACAGCCTACGAGCAGTACTTC.

The chain links TRBV28 to TRBJ2-6; weak D call: TRBD1 (6 bases). The CDR3 contains 18 residues. Germline CDR1 reads MDHEN; CDR2 reads SYDVKM. The V end lost 4 bases, the J end lost 2 bases, and 18 bases lay between the germline ends. The CDR3 bases are TGTGCCAGCAGTTCCAACAGGGTCGATATTGCTGGGGCCAACGTCCTGACTTTC. This translates into CASSSNRVDIAGANVLTF.

A single count supports this clone. The CDR3 here is CASSPHSYPYEQYF. The CDR3 nucleotides read TGTGCCAGCAGCCCTCACTCCTACCCCTACGAGCAGTACTTC. The genes are TRBV6-5 and TRBJ2-7; D is undetermined. Germline CDR1 MNHEY, CDR2 SVGAGI. The V and J ends lost 6 bases and 2 bases respectively, with 14 bases between them. The CDR3 is made up of 14 amino acids.

This rearrangement joins TRBV5-5 to TRBJ2-7; 10 bases align to TRBD2. Germline assignment: CDR1 SGHKS and CDR2 YYEKEE (reference sequence). V was pared by 0 bases and J by 6 bases, with 15 bases of the junction left unmatched. The CDR3 extends over 18 amino acids. In DNA form, the CDR3 reads TGTGCCAGCAGCTTGGCTCCTAGCGGGAGCGGGGGGAGGGGCGAGCAGTACTTC. Translated, it gives CASSLAPSGSGGRGEQYF. Based on the CDR3 plus reference TRBV5-5 and TRBJ2-7, the full variable domain is DAGVTQSPTHLIKTRGQQVTLRCSPISGHKSVSWYQQVLGQGPQFIFQYYEKEERGRGNFPDRFSARQFPNYSSELNVNALLLGDSALYLCASSLAPSGSGGRGEQYFGPGTRLTVT.

A few counts support this clone. V usage is TRBV6-1 and J usage is TRBJ1-2; D not certain. This CDR3 contains 15 residues. Germline V gene sequence: CDR1 MNHNS, CDR2 SASEGT. Trimming removed 2 bases from V and 0 bases from J, with 10 bases in between. Written as DNA, the CDR3 is TGTGCCAGCAGTGAATTTGAGGTGTCTAACTATGGCTACACCTTC. Translation: CASSEFEVSNYGYTF.

This clone came up a few times. This rearrangement joins TRBV10-3 to TRBJ1-2; D gene uncertain. The V gene's germline CDR1 is ENHRY and CDR2 SYGVKD. The V end was cut by 2 bases, the J end by 4 bases, with 14 bases between. The CDR3 runs 15 residues. The CDR3 spells CAISEPGFIGYGYTF. The CDR3 region has the DNA TGTGCCATCAGTGAGCCCGGGTTTATAGGCTATGGCTACACCTTC.

The genes are TRBV29-1 and TRBJ1-2, with 8 positions matching TRBD1. Germline V CDR1 and CDR2: SQVTM, ANQGSEA. The length of the CDR3 is 13 residues. With V trimmed by 7 bases and J by 4 bases, 8 bases remained unmatched. The CDR3, as DNA: TGCAGCGCCGGACAGGGTCGACTCTATGGCTACACCTTC. It encodes CSAGQGRLYGYTF.

The chain is built from TRBV7-2 and TRBJ2-7; 7 positions match TRBD2. The CDR3 is made up of 15 amino acids. Germline V gene data show CDR1 as SGHTA and CDR2 as FQGNSA. Trimming took 0 bases from V and 1 from J; bases not matched to a gene: 3. The chain's CDR3 is CASSLAGGPSYEQYF. Written as DNA, the CDR3 is TGTGCCAGCAGCTTAGCGGGAGGGCCTTCCTACGAGCAGTACTTC.

Only a few counts were recorded for this clone. This chain connects TRBV4-1 to TRBJ2-5; TRBD2 might be the D (5 bases). CDR1 MGHRA and CDR2 YSYEKL come from the germline V gene. Trimming pared 0 bases from V and 1 base from J, leaving 12 bases between. The CDR3 has 16 residues. CDR3 amino acids: CASSQEVARVQETQYF. The CDR3 DNA is TGCGCCAGCAGCCAAGAGGTAGCGCGGGTCCAAGAGACCCAGTACTTC.

The CDR3 sequence: CASSLMADRRNTGELFF. In nucleotides, the CDR3 is TGTGCCAGCAGCTTAATGGCCGACAGGAGGAACACCGGGGAGCTGTTTTTT. This chain connects TRBV7-3 to TRBJ2-2; D may be TRBD1 (6 bases). From germline, CDR1 is SGHTA and CDR2 FQGTGA. The CDR3 length is 17 residues. With 1 base removed from V and 1 base from J, the gap between germline ends came to 13 bases.

The chain recombines TRBV7-6 with TRBJ1-1; D call uncertain. V was trimmed by 5 bases and J by 1 base, leaving 8 bases between them. This CDR3 comprises 13 residues. Per germline, CDR1 SGHVS and CDR2 FNYEAQ. CDR3 bases: TGTGCCAGCAGCCCATCAGGGAACACTGAAGCTTTCTTT. Amino acid sequence: CASSPSGNTEAFF.

The chain recombines TRBV18 with TRBJ1-4; D possibly corresponds to TRBD1 (5 bases). The CDR3 sequence is 15 residues long. Germline CDR1 KGHSH, CDR2 LQKENI. Trimming took 3 bases from V and 7 from J, leaving 15 bases between them. CDR3 coding DNA: TGTGCCAGCTCACCGCGGGACGGGCGGAGTGAAAAACTGTTTTTT. This codes for CASSPRDGRSEKLFF.

Of note for this clone: The sample holds other DNA sequences that translate to the same CDR3. The rearrangement links TRBV28 to TRBJ1-2; 7 nucleotides line up with TRBD1. Trimming took 6 bases from V and 2 from J; bases not matched to a gene: 3. The length of the CDR3 is 13 residues. CDR1 is MDHEN and CDR2 is SYDVKM in the germline V gene. The CDR3 DNA reads TGTGCCAGCAGGGTGGACAGGAACTATGGCTACACCTTC. It yields the protein CASRVDRNYGYTF.

The chain couples TRBV2 to TRBJ2-4, with D perhaps TRBD2 (5 bases). Germline V CDR1 and CDR2: SNHLY, FYNNEI. The CDR3 extends over 14 amino acids. The CDR3, as DNA: TGTGCGAGCGCGGAGGACCTAGCCAAAAACATTCAGTACTTC. Its translation: CASAEDLAKNIQYF.

The chain links TRBV19 to TRBJ2-7, with TRBD1 matching over 8 bases. The CDR3 contains 16 residues. The germline CDR1 and CDR2 sequences are LNHDA and SQIVND (reference sequence). V trimming: 5 bases; J trimming: 4 bases; junction bases outside the gene matches: 13. The CDR3 reads CASSLDRASDGYEQYF. In DNA form, the CDR3 reads TGTGCCAGTAGTCTGGACAGGGCTAGCGACGGATACGAGCAGTACTTC.

The chain combines TRBV6-6 with TRBJ1-1, with TRBD1 as a possible D gene (6 bases). In germline, CDR1 is MNHNY, CDR2 SVGAGI (reference sequence). V dropped 6 bases and J dropped 6 bases, with 17 bases sitting between them. The CDR3 is 14 amino acids. CDR3 loop: CASSDQGQRPEAFF. DNA of the CDR3: TGTGCCAGCAGCGACCAAGGACAGCGCCCTGAAGCTTTCTTT.

J is TRBJ2-2 and V is TRBV11-2, with D tentatively TRBD2 (5 bases). Germline CDR1 reads SGHAT; CDR2 reads FQNNGV. The CDR3 runs to 16 residues. V was shortened by 2 bases and J by 5 bases, with 15 bases between the two germline ends. The CDR3 sequence is CASSLSVNRGTGELFF. CDR3 DNA: TGTGCCAGCAGCTTATCGGTTAACCGGGGTACCGGGGAGCTGTTTTTT.

The rearrangement joins TRBV5-1 to TRBJ2-1; 8 bases map to TRBD1. The V gene's germline CDR1 is SGHRS and CDR2 YFSETQ. This CDR3 has 13 residues. Trimming at V came to 6 bases and at J to 7 bases, leaving 6 bases not matched to a gene. The CDR3 is CASMRQGRNEQFF. The CDR3 DNA reads TGCGCCAGCATGAGACAGGGGAGGAATGAGCAGTTCTTC.

This clone was recorded a few times. A junction end diverges from the germline sequence, so it may reflect a read error. The chain combines TRBV7-9 with TRBJ1-1; maybe TRBD1 (6 bases). CDR1 and CDR2 (germline): SEHNR, FQNEAQ (reference sequence). The CDR3 length is 16 residues. This CDR3 is CASSLLRSRGGTEAFF. For the CDR3, the DNA is TGCGCCAGCAGCCTCCTTAGATCAAGGGGGGGCACTGAAGCTTTCTTT.

This clone came up a few times. The chain links TRBV30 to TRBJ2-1, with 8 bases lining up with TRBD2. This CDR3 region has 14 residues. Germline lookup yields CDR1 GTSNPN and CDR2 SVGIG (reference sequence). J gave up 5 bases and V 6 bases, and 9 bases lay outside the gene matches. CDR3: CACSTGGPHNEQFF. CDR3 nucleotides: TGTGCCTGTAGCACGGGAGGGCCCCACAATGAGCAGTTCTTC.